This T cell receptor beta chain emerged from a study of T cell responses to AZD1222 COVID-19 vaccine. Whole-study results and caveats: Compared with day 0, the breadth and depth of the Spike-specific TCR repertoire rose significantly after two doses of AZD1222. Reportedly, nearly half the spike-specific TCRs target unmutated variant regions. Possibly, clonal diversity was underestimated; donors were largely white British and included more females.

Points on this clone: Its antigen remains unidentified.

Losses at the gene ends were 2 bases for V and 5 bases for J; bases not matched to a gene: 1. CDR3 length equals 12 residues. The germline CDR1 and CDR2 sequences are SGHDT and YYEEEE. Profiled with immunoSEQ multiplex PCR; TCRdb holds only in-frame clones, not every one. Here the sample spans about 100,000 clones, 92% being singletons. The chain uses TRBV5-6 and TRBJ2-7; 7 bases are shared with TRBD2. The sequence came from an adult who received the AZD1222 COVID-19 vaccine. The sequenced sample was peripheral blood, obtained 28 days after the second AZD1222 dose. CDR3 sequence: CASSLAGNEQYF. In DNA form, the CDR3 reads TGTGCCAGCAGCTTAGCGGGAAACGAGCAGTACTTC.